This T cell receptor (beta chain) was captured in a study of T cell responses to AZD1222 COVID-19 vaccine. The method was immunoSEQ multiplex PCR; TCRdb's version includes in-frame clones alone and lacks a portion of them. The data contain 120,000 or so clones, more than 85% of them singletons. CDR3 length: 15 amino acids. Looked up from germline, CDR1 is SGHNT and CDR2 is YENEEA. V gave up 0 bases and J gave up 4 bases; unmatched junction bases: 5. This TCR came from an adult in good health. The starting material was peripheral blood, obtained on day 0 of AZD1222 vaccination. V gene TRBV11-3 combines with J gene TRBJ2-7, with TRBD1 matching 8 bases. This chain's CDR3 is CASSLDARGRYEQYF. The CDR3 coding sequence is TGTGCCAGCAGCTTAGATGCCAGGGGGCGGTACGAGCAGTACTTC.